This TCR beta chain comes out of a study of blood T cell repertoires in COVID-19. On the study more broadly: COVID-19 samples from acute and convalescent phases originated in the United States, Italy and Spain.

Germline CDR1 reads DFQATT; CDR2 reads SNEGSKA (reference sequence). The CDR3 covers 11 residues. With 5 bases clipped from V and 11 bases from J, the junction kept 3 bases outside the gene matches. Original analysis: Amplification of reference gene primers provided the estimated nucleated cell counts. Using immunoSEQ multiplex PCR, the repertoire was profiled, and TCRdb retains in-frame clones only, with some absent. The V and J calls and clone size come from that table; D and trimming were worked out from the DNA. The sample contains around 130,000 clones, 85% to 90% of which appear only once. The sequence was collected from a human donor in a cohort sampled during active COVID-19. V usage is TRBV20-1 and J usage is TRBJ1-4; 9 nucleotides align to TRBD1. The sequenced sample consisted of peripheral blood. DNA for the CDR3: TGCAGTGCTCCCGGGACAGGGAAACTGTTTTTT. Residues: CSAPGTGKLFF.